One sample yielded the 29 T cell receptor beta chains listed below, sequenced in a study of T cell responses to AZD1222 COVID-19 vaccine. Clones were sequenced by immunoSEQ multiplex PCR, and TCRdb holds only the in-frame ones, with some missing. Of 110,000 to 150,000 clones in the sample, about 92% were seen once. The sample in question was peripheral blood, obtained on day 0 of AZD1222 vaccination. The receptors derive from an adult in good health.

This chain joins TRBV4-2 and TRBJ1-1; 9 bases fit TRBD1. Trimming removed 4 bases from V and 1 base from J; junction bases left unmatched: 4. Germline V CDR1 and CDR2: LGHNA, YNFKEQ. The CDR3 has 15 amino acids. The DNA for the CDR3 is TGTGCCAGCAGCCCGGGACAGGGATCGAACACTGAAGCTTTCTTT. It encodes CASSPGQGSNTEAFF.

This clone was counted a single time. The J gene is TRBJ1-2, the V gene TRBV18; no firm D call. Trimming removed 0 bases at V and 4 bases at J, with 12 bases between. CDR3 length: 15 residues. From germline, CDR1 is KGHSH and CDR2 LQKENI. The CDR3 is CASSPPVGQLYGYTF. CDR3 sequence (DNA): TGTGCCAGCTCACCACCGGTTGGGCAGCTCTATGGCTACACCTTC.

This clone was found a few times. The chain couples TRBV11-2 to TRBJ2-7; D gene ambiguous. Between the trimmed V and J ends, which lost 2 bases and 3 bases, there was a span of 11 bases. Germline loops: CDR1 SGHAT, CDR2 FQNNGV. This CDR3 is 14 amino acids long. The CDR3 is CASSLLPGVYEQYF. CDR3 DNA: TGTGCCAGCAGCTTACTTCCAGGAGTCTACGAGCAGTACTTC.

V and J are TRBV5-4 and TRBJ2-3; TRBD1 or TRBD2 may be the D gene (5 bases each). CDR3 length: 16 amino acids. V lost 0 bases to trimming and J lost 4 bases, with 15 bases between them. CDR1 SGHNT and CDR2 YYREEE come from the germline V gene (reference sequence). CDR3 coding DNA: TGTGCCAGCAGCTTGGTAACTAGAGGGGCGGCAGATACGCAGTATTTT. Amino acids: CASSLVTRGAADTQYF.

This chain uses TRBV10-3 with TRBJ2-3; 8 nucleotides line up with TRBD1. CDR1 and CDR2 from the germline V gene are ENHRY and SYGVKD. This CDR3 has 14 residues. The junction had 4 bases not matched to a gene; V was cut back by 4 bases and J by 4 bases. The CDR3 loop is CAISVGQGADTQYF. The CDR3 DNA reads as TGTGCCATCAGTGTTGGACAGGGAGCAGATACGCAGTATTTT.

To note about this clone: Other DNA sequences in this specimen translate into the identical CDR3. This sequence joins TRBV5-1 and TRBJ1-3, with 7 positions matching TRBD1. Germline V gene lookup returns CDR1 SGHRS and CDR2 YFSETQ. The CDR3 spans 15 residues. J gave up 0 bases and V 0 bases, and 0 bases lay outside the gene matches. The DNA of the CDR3 is TGCGCCAGCAGCTTGGACAGGGGCTCTGGAAACACCATATATTTT. This codes for CASSLDRGSGNTIYF.

The DNA for the CDR3 is TGTGCCAGCAGTTTATTCCTCTTTGGAGGAAGAGACAGGTCCGGGGAGCTGTTTTTT. This translates into CASSLFLFGGRDRSGELFF. The J gene is TRBJ2-2, the V gene TRBV28; weak D call: TRBD1 (6 bases). Per germline, CDR1 MDHEN and CDR2 SYDVKM. V was cut by 1 base and J by 6 bases, with 24 bases left in between. This CDR3 has 19 amino acids.

V gene TRBV7-2 combines with J gene TRBJ2-1; D unresolved. Germline V CDR1 and CDR2: SGHTA, FQGNSA. The CDR3 has 13 residues. The V end lost 0 bases, the J end lost 7 bases, and 7 bases lay between the germline ends. DNA of the CDR3: TGTGCCAGCAGCTTAGCTAAGGATAATGAGCAGTTCTTC. Translation gives CASSLAKDNEQFF.

The chain combines TRBV9 with TRBJ1-5; D remains ambiguous. Trimming pared 0 bases from V and 7 bases from J, leaving 8 bases between. In germline, CDR1 is SGDLS, CDR2 YYNGEE. The CDR3 spans 13 residues. The CDR3 sequence: CASSVVPGQPQHF. The CDR3 bases are TGTGCCAGCAGCGTAGTACCCGGACAGCCCCAGCATTTT.

This chain links TRBV25-1 with TRBJ1-4; TRBD1 aligns across 9 bases. From germline, CDR1 is MGHDK and CDR2 SYGVNS. V shed 4 bases and J 3 bases; nucleotides not matched to a gene: 3. The CDR3 has 15 amino acids. Written as DNA, the CDR3 is TGTGCCAGCAGTGCCGGGACAGGGCCTAATGAAAAACTGTTTTTT. It translates to CASSAGTGPNEKLFF.

The gene calls are TRBV11-3 and TRBJ2-3; TRBD2 matches at 14 bases. Trimming took 5 bases from V and 3 from J; bases not matched to a gene: 4. Germline V gene sequence: CDR1 SGHNT, CDR2 YENEEA. The CDR3 sequence is 16 residues long. The CDR3: CASSAGLAGVTDTQYF. The CDR3 DNA reads as TGTGCCAGCAGCGCGGGACTAGCGGGAGTAACAGATACGCAGTATTTT. The whole variable domain, filled in from reference TRBV11-3 and TRBJ2-3, reads EAGVVQSPRYKIIEKKQPVAFWCNPISGHNTLYWYLQNLGQGPELLIRYENEEAVDDSQLPKDRFSAERLKGVDSTLKIQPAELGDSAVYLCASSAGLAGVTDTQYFGPGTRLTVL.

This chain uses TRBV12-3 or TRBV12-4 with TRBJ1-2, with no clear D. The CDR3 contains 13 residues. V was cut by 3 bases and J by 2 bases, with 7 bases left in between. CDR3: CASSLNHNYGYTF. The CDR3 bases are TGTGCCAGCAGTTTGAACCACAACTATGGCTACACCTTC.

This chain joins TRBV12-5 and TRBJ2-1; TRBD1 matches at 10 bases. Germline values: CDR1 LGHNT, CDR2 FRNRAP. V was clipped by 6 bases and J by 7 bases; unmatched bases: 6. CDR3 length: 14 residues. CDR3 sequence: CASGPGQGRNEQFF. CDR3 nucleotides: TGTGCTAGTGGACCGGGACAGGGGAGGAATGAGCAGTTCTTC.

The CDR3 sequence: CAISDGGYEQYF. CDR3 sequence (DNA): TGTGCCATCAGTGATGGAGGGTACGAGCAGTACTTC. The genes are TRBV10-3 and TRBJ2-7, with D possibly being TRBD2 (6 bases). Germline V gene lookup returns CDR1 ENHRY and CDR2 SYGVKD. Trimming left V 3 bases short and J 4 bases short, with 7 bases between. This CDR3 region has 12 residues.

This clone has more than one count but fewer than ten. The rearrangement joins TRBV6-6 to TRBJ1-2; D unresolved. Per the germline V gene, CDR1 is MNHNY and CDR2 is SVGAGI (reference sequence). Trimming stripped 2 bases from V and 2 bases from J, with 6 bases between. The CDR3 is made up of 13 amino acids. In nucleotides, the CDR3 is TGTGCCAGCAGTTACGTCGGGAACTATGGCTACACCTTC. This translates into CASSYVGNYGYTF.

The chain links TRBV14 to TRBJ1-1; D may be TRBD1 (5 bases). V was shortened by 6 bases and J by 8 bases, with 16 bases between the two germline ends. This CDR3 region has 13 residues. Per germline, CDR1 SGHDN and CDR2 FVKESK. The CDR3 here is CASRREGRGEAFF. CDR3 nucleotide sequence: TGTGCCAGCAGGAGGGAGGGAAGGGGAGAAGCTTTCTTT.

The V and J genes are TRBV20-1 and TRBJ2-2, with TRBD1 as a possible D gene (7 bases). Between the trimmed V and J ends, which lost 3 bases and 5 bases, there was a span of 13 bases. Germline V gene sequence: CDR1 DFQATT, CDR2 SNEGSKA (reference sequence). This CDR3 is built from 14 residues. The DNA of the CDR3 is TGCAGTGCTAGTCGGAGGGGGCGTACCGGGGAGCTGTTTTTT. It translates to CSASRRGRTGELFF.

The J gene is TRBJ1-1, the V gene TRBV5-1; D is possibly TRBD1 (5 bases). This CDR3 spans 16 amino acids. V was trimmed by 1 base and J by 3 bases, leaving 16 bases between them. Germline CDR1 SGHRS, CDR2 YFSETQ. The CDR3 nucleotides read TGCGCCAGCAGCTTGATTCCGGGGCTTACGGACACTGAAGCTTTCTTT. This sequence encodes CASSLIPGLTDTEAFF.

Only one count was recorded for this clone. The CDR3 DNA reads TGTGCCAGTAGTATTAGAGGGGCCACCGTGGAGACCCAGTACTTC. Its translation: CASSIRGATVETQYF. J is TRBJ2-5 and V is TRBV19, with D perhaps matching TRBD1 or TRBD2 (5 bases each). CDR3 length: 15 residues. CDR1 and CDR2 (germline): LNHDA, SQIVND (reference sequence). V dropped 3 bases and J dropped 5 bases, with 16 bases sitting between them. Together with reference TRBV19 and TRBJ2-5, the CDR3 gives the full variable domain: DGGITQSPKYLFRKEGQNVTLSCEQNLNHDAMYWYRQDPGQGLRLIYYSQIVNDFQKGDIAEGYSVSREKKESFPLTVTSAQKNPTAFYLCASSIRGATVETQYFGPGTRLLVL.

The chain joins TRBV27 to TRBJ2-4; the match to TRBD1 covers 11 bases. Trimming took 4 bases from V and 7 from J; bases not matched to a gene: 0. From germline, CDR1 is MNHEY and CDR2 SMNVEV (reference sequence). CDR3 length equals 13 residues. The CDR3, as DNA: TGTGCCAGCAGTTGGGACAGGGGGAACATTCAGTACTTC. Translating gives CASSWDRGNIQYF.

The chain recombines TRBV19 with TRBJ1-5, with TRBD1 as a possible D gene (5 bases). Looked up from germline, CDR1 is LNHDA and CDR2 is SQIVND (reference sequence). The germline V and J ends were trimmed by 4 bases and 2 bases, with 15 bases remaining between them. This CDR3 is 16 amino acids long. The CDR3 sequence: CASSRLTAGGNQPQHF. The CDR3 DNA follows: TGTGCCAGTAGTAGATTGACAGCCGGGGGCAATCAGCCCCAGCATTTT.

The table lists this clone with a count of one. The chain couples TRBV30 to TRBJ1-2; TRBD1 agrees at 7 bases. The CDR3 extends over 13 amino acids. Germline V gene sequence: CDR1 GTSNPN, CDR2 SVGIG (reference sequence). V gave up 5 bases and J gave up 1 base; unmatched junction bases: 4. CDR3 region: CAWGRDSNYGYTF. The CDR3 DNA is TGTGCCTGGGGACGGGACAGTAACTATGGCTACACCTTC. Filled out from reference TRBV30 and TRBJ1-2, the complete variable domain reads SQTIHQWPATLVQPVGSPLSLECTVEGTSNPNLYWYRQAAGRGLQLLFYSVGIGQISSEVPQNLSASRPQDRQFILSSKKLLLSDSGFYLCAWGRDSNYGYTFGSGTRLTVV.

The chain joins TRBV2 to TRBJ2-5; 7 nucleotides align to TRBD2. The CDR3 has 16 amino acids. The J segment lost 5 bases and the V segment lost 0 bases, leaving 9 bases of the junction unmatched. CDR1 and CDR2 (germline): SNHLY, FYNNEI. The CDR3 nucleotides read TGTGCCAGCAGTGAAGCCCCCCGGACTAGGTCCGAGACCCAGTACTTC. It codes for CASSEAPRTRSETQYF.

This rearrangement joins TRBV19 to TRBJ1-5; D gene ambiguous. CDR1 LNHDA and CDR2 SQIVND come from the germline V gene (reference sequence). V shed 7 bases and J shed 1 base, with 11 bases lying between them. This CDR3 spans 14 amino acids. The CDR3 bases are TGTGCCAGTAATGGAGAAGGGAGCAATCAGCCCCAGCATTTT. This gives the protein CASNGEGSNQPQHF. Supplemented by reference TRBV19 and TRBJ1-5, the full variable domain reads DGGITQSPKYLFRKEGQNVTLSCEQNLNHDAMYWYRQDPGQGLRLIYYSQIVNDFQKGDIAEGYSVSREKKESFPLTVTSAQKNPTAFYLCASNGEGSNQPQHFGDGTRLSIL.

This clone was seen just once. V is TRBV12-3 or TRBV12-4 and J is TRBJ2-1; TRBD1 or TRBD2 may be the D gene (5 bases each). CDR3 length: 11 residues. Trimming stripped 1 base from V and 12 bases from J, with 7 bases between. Here the CDR3 DNA reads TGTGCCAGCAGTTTAGGAGGGGCGCAGTTCTTC. Residues: CASSLGGAQFF.

This chain links TRBV7-3 with TRBJ1-6, with D uncertain. This CDR3 comprises 15 residues. Germline V gene data show CDR1 as SGHTA and CDR2 as FQGTGA. Trimming cost V 6 bases and J 0 bases, with 9 bases left between them. The CDR3: CASSRWSSYNSPLHF. DNA of the CDR3: TGTGCCAGCAGTCGATGGAGCTCCTATAATTCACCCCTCCACTTT.

J is TRBJ2-3 and V is TRBV9, with D perhaps TRBD1 or TRBD2 (5 bases each). The CDR3 is 16 amino acids. Germline loops: CDR1 SGDLS, CDR2 YYNGEE. Trimming stripped 0 bases from V and 0 bases from J, with 11 bases between. CDR3 region: CASSVAPGTSTDTQYF. The CDR3 DNA sequence: TGTGCCAGCAGCGTAGCCCCCGGGACCAGCACAGATACGCAGTATTTT.

The V and J genes are TRBV7-8 and TRBJ1-2; 9 nucleotides line up with TRBD1. The CDR3 has 17 amino acids. V gave up 0 bases and J gave up 7 bases; unmatched junction bases: 12. Germline V lookup: CDR1 SGHVS, CDR2 FQNEAQ. The CDR3 is CASSLARGTGLLSGYTF. As DNA, the CDR3 is TGTGCCAGCAGCTTAGCGCGCGGGACAGGGCTTCTTTCTGGCTACACCTTC.

CDR3 sequence: CASSLGGGINEQFF. DNA for the CDR3: TGTGCCAGCAGTTTAGGCGGGGGAATCAATGAGCAGTTCTTC. This rearrangement joins TRBV28 to TRBJ2-1; 7 bases align to TRBD2. This CDR3 comprises 14 residues. V gave up 2 bases and J gave up 6 bases; unmatched junction bases: 4. From germline, CDR1 is MDHEN and CDR2 SYDVKM.